This T cell receptor beta chain was documented in a study of immune evolution from preneoplasia to lung adenocarcinoma. Study conclusions and caveats: Compared with EGFR-mutant or double wild-type lesions, KRAS-mutant nodules were more clonal.

Resections took place in Japan or China from the mid-2010s to the late 2010s. The CDR3 is 15 amino acids. V gave up 1 base and J gave up 0 bases; unmatched junction bases: 2. The germline gives CDR1 GTSNPN, CDR2 SVGIG (reference sequence). Sequencing used immunoSEQ multiplex PCR; TCRdb keeps in-frame clones, though not all of them. Found here are approximately 12,000 clones, 70% to 90% of them singletons; the top ten hold approximately 3.5%. A remark on this clone: No antigen is known for it.

This rearrangement joins TRBV30 to TRBJ2-5; 10 positions agree with TRBD2. Material for sequencing was FFPE invasive lung adenocarcinoma tissue. The TCR originated in a person aged 70 to 79 with invasive lung adenocarcinoma. The CDR3 nucleotides are TGTGCCTGGAGTGGTAGCGGGGGGTACCAAGAGACCCAGTACTTC. Residues: CAWSGSGGYQETQYF.